This note documents a single T cell receptor beta chain sequence. Sequencing used immunoSEQ multiplex PCR; TCRdb keeps in-frame clones, though not all of them. The repertoire holds over 150,000 clones, with under 96% as singletons. This entry belongs to a study of control samples from healthy donors and cancer patients. Germline V gene data show CDR1 as SGHRS and CDR2 as YFSETQ. The germline V and J ends were trimmed by 4 bases and 5 bases, with 18 bases remaining between them. CDR3 size: 15 residues. This TCR was sampled from a woman aged 30 to 39 in good health. Sequences were obtained from blood. The chain has TRBV5-1 and TRBJ1-1; maybe TRBD1 (5 bases). CDR3 DNA sequence: TGCGCCAGCAGCCCCCTTGAGGGGCGAGGGACTGAAGCTTTCTTT. The encoded protein is CASSPLEGRGTEAFF.